This T cell receptor beta chain was sequenced for a study of regulatory T cells in long-lasting Graves disease. Arm-PCR with iRepertoire HTBI primers amplified the CDR3 regions for these TCR beta libraries. TCRdb processed the multiplex PCR reads anew with MiXCR; each CDR3 protein has one entry. The sample records about 540,000 distinct CDR3 sequences, roughly 12% being singletons. Findings of the study overall: The sample size was small, and this may have reduced accuracy.

The V end lost 5 bases, the J end lost 1 base, and 15 bases lay between the germline ends. The CDR3 spans 15 residues. In germline, CDR1 is SGHTA, CDR2 FQGNSA. The sample's time point: newly diagnosed GD, antithyroid drugs for less than 3 months. There was RNA extracted from PBMCs, and the TCR library was made from it. Ten or more counts support this clonotype. The antigen is unknown. The sample was also reused in another study, on T cells in Graves' hyperthyroidism and ophthalmopathy. That work contributes: With the HTBI primer set, the TCR CDR3 went through a first round of RT-PCR. Ophthalmopathy was distinguished from stable hyperthyroidism by 13 V-J signatures.

The TCR sequence derives from a man between 25 and 39 years old with Graves disease. The chain employs TRBV7-2 and TRBJ2-7, with D perhaps assigned TRBD1 or TRBD2 (6 bases each). Sequencing was performed on peripheral blood mononuclear cells (PBMCs), taken at new diagnosis, from a patient treated with antithyroid drugs. In DNA, the CDR3 is TGTGCCAGCAGCCATCAGGGGACTTGGTCCTACGAGCAGTACTTC. It codes for CASSHQGTWSYEQYF.